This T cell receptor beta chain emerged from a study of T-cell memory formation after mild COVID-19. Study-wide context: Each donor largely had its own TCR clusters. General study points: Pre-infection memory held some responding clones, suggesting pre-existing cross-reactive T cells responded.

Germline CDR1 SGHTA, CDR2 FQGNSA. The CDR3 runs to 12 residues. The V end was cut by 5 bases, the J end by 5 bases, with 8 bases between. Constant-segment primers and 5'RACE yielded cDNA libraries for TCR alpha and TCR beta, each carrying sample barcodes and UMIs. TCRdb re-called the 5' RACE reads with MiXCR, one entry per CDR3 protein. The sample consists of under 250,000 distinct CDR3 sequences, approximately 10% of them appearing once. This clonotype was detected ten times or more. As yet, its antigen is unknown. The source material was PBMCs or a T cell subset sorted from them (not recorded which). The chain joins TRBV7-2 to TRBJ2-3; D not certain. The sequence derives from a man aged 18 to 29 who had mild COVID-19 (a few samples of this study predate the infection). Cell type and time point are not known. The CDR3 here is CASSQSLDTQYF. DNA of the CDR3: TGTGCCAGCAGCCAATCGCTAGATACGCAGTATTTT.